This TCR beta chain was sequenced in a study of blood T cell repertoires in COVID-19. Study at large: Sample material is recorded as cDNA or gDNA derived from T cells, B-cell-depleted T cells, or PBMCs.

This clone was recorded only once. V was cut by 5 bases and J by 5 bases, with 19 bases left in between. The CDR3 runs to 15 residues. Germline CDR1 and CDR2: SGDLS and YYNGEE. How the authors handled the data: From reference gene primer amplification, estimates of nucleated cell counts were derived. Produced via immunoSEQ multiplex PCR; TCRdb's table is partial and in-frame only. V and J calls plus clone size are reproduced from that table; the DNA served to infer D and trimming. The sample gives under 300,000 clones, around nine tenths of which show up once; 2% to 2.5% is in the top ten. This chain joins TRBV9 and TRBJ2-5; D might be TRBD2 (6 bases). This receptor was obtained from a man between 45 and 60 years old with acute or convalescent COVID-19. Source material: peripheral blood. CDR3 nucleotide sequence: TGTGCCAGCAGGGAGCCGGGACTCTGGGGGGAGACCCAGTACTTC. Translated, it gives CASREPGLWGETQYF.